A single sample is the source of the 4 T cell receptor beta chains below, sequenced in a study of T cells in localized non-small cell lung cancer. This table comes from immunoSEQ multiplex PCR, and its TCRdb copy is limited to in-frame clones, with some not included. Of fewer than 2,000 clones listed, 38% are singletons. This sample comprised lung tumor tissue, obtained before any cancer treatment. Receptor source: a female donor over 55 with stage I lung adenocarcinoma.

By frequency in the sample, this clone is medium-sized (0.01 to 0.1%). The genes are TRBV4-1 and TRBJ1-1; 9 positions match TRBD1. Losses at the gene ends were 0 bases for V and 5 bases for J; bases not matched to a gene: 4. Germline assignment: CDR1 MGHRA and CDR2 YSYEKL. The CDR3 runs to 15 residues. This chain's CDR3 is CASSQELTGGTEAFF. As DNA, the CDR3 is TGCGCCAGCAGCCAAGAGCTGACAGGGGGGACTGAAGCTTTCTTT.

This chain joins TRBV7-5 and TRBJ2-4; TRBD1, the table's D call, lacks a check against the DNA. TRBV7-5 has pseudogene status. CDR3 length equals 17 residues. In DNA, the CDR3 is TGTGCCAGCAGCTCCCCCTCGGGACAGGGGATGGCAAACATTCAGTACTTC. Protein sequence: CASSSPSGQGMANIQYF.

This clone was counted between two and nine times. One end of the junction does not line up with germline, which may come from a read error. In DNA, the CDR3 is TGTGCCAGCAGTTACCAGGGGGGGGCCAGAAACATTCAGTACTTC. It codes for CASSYQGGARNIQYF. The genes are TRBV6-8 and TRBJ2-4; D could derive from TRBD1 or TRBD2 (7 bases each). CDR1 and CDR2 from the germline V gene are MNHGY and SAAAGT. CDR3 size: 15 residues.

This clone appeared once. The gene calls are TRBV29-1 and TRBJ1-5; 8 bases map to TRBD1. This CDR3 has 14 residues. Trimming cost V 6 bases and J 4 bases; bases outside gene matches: 8. Germline CDR1 and CDR2: SQVTM and ANQGSEA. This chain's CDR3 is CSVGGQATNQPQHF. The CDR3 nucleotides read TGCAGCGTCGGGGGACAGGCGACGAATCAGCCCCAGCATTTT.